This record covers a single TCR beta chain. The antigen it binds to is not known. Per-base qualities were not stored, and no clone one base away is much larger. V loses 3 bases, J loses 6 bases, and the germline ends lie 8 bases apart. The CDR1 and CDR2 encoded by the germline V gene are KGHSH and LQKENI. The CDR3 starts with the cysteine, ends with the phenylalanine, and has 12 residues. The CDR3 DNA has 36 bases and is translated from base 1. TCRbeta libraries were sequenced on an Illumina MiSeq, averaging around 41,000 productive templates per sample. Multiplex PCR amplification was used to generate TCRbeta CDR3 libraries with the immunoSEQ assay. As for the original processing: Repertoire diversity was calculated as previously defined, and values close to 0 indicated extremely monoclonal samples. TCRdb took over this immuneACCESS table, retaining in-frame rearrangements with V and J assigned. Such tables are incomplete; in checked studies, under half of the missing clones stem from an unresolved V gene, and the remainder is unexplained. For V, J and clone size, that table is used; D and trimming come from the DNA. A total of 1,500 to 2,500 clones appear in this sample, approximately 59% of them only once. The top ten constitute around three fifths of the sample.

This specimen comes from a study of STAT3 mutations in large granular lymphocyte leukemia (dated by TCRdb to the late 2010s). Broadly, across the study: Canonical activating STAT3 mutations were detected in roughly half of the longitudinally sequenced T-LGLL patients. Over half of the T-LGLL patients were given one or more immunosuppressive therapy regimens, and around two fifths of the treated patients had a hematologic response. To reconstruct clonal hierarchy and dynamics, serial deep sequencing of TCRbeta CDR3 and STAT3 was performed in patients with T-cell large granular lymphocyte leukemia. From an initial cohort of 207 LGL patients, roughly 17 representative T-LGLL cases were selected for longitudinal TCRbeta and STAT3 sequencing. As controls within the study, a couple of patients with natural killer LGL leukemia were also sequenced longitudinally. Patients were sequenced at 4 time points on average, with the number of samplings per patient ranging from 2 to 8. Broad study findings and their caveats: In several patients, dominant TCR clone burden exceeded STAT3 mutant burden, suggesting STAT3 mutation arose secondarily within a pre-expanded clone. At least one immunodominant TCRbeta clonotype was present in every T-LGLL patient, and multiple immunodominant subclonotypes appeared in about half of the T-LGLL patients. Because no samples were available when a clone first appeared, clonal expansion had to be inferred from samplings taken at other points. In 6 of 18 patients, TCR clonotype switching occurred after therapy, and every newly emerging clone was STAT3 wild type. The linking of therapy response to changes in TCR clonal burden was complicated by variable intervals between samplings and differing treatment regimens. Because codominant clonotypes persisted in some patients, a small but highly pathogenic clone may have been missed.

The same DNA, extracted from blood mononuclear cells, served for both the TCR sequencing and the STAT3 sequencing. The sequencing input was peripheral blood mononuclear cells. The clonotype comes from a man between 45 and 60 years old with T-cell large granular lymphocyte leukemia. Some clones in this sample may be carry-over from other donors' samples. The age is the age at diagnosis. Recombination linked TRBV18 to TRBJ1-2; the D gene is not confidently resolved. The DNA sequence follows: TGTGCCAGCTCACCCAATCGACATGGCTACACCTTC. Translated, it reads CASSPNRHGYTF.